This passage covers 21 T cell receptor beta chains from one sample sequenced in a study of CD8+ T cells in alopecia areata. RNA was isolated and reverse transcribed to cDNA, the sequencing template. Method: immunoSEQ multiplex PCR; TCRdb's copy keeps in-frame clones and lacks some. The sample records about 220,000 clones, 50% to 70% being singletons. Treatment meaning: oral pan-JAK inhibitor, 5-10 mg twice daily. Sequencing used CD4+ T cells sorted from blood, obtained at week 4, from a patient treated with tofacitinib. These receptors came from a human donor with alopecia areata.

This clone was seen more than once but under ten times. This chain uses TRBV4-2 with TRBJ1-2; D call uncertain. Looked up from germline, CDR1 is LGHNA and CDR2 is YNFKEQ. This CDR3 has 14 residues. V was clipped by 4 bases and J by 4 bases, with 13 bases between them. In DNA, the CDR3 is TGTGCCAGCAGCCGAAGAGAGAGTGGCTATGGCTACACCTTC. Translated, it gives CASSRRESGYGYTF.

In this sample, this clone turned up a few times. The gene calls are TRBV7-3 and TRBJ2-3; TRBD2 matches at 8 bases. This CDR3 spans 19 amino acids. Germline CDR1 SGHTA, CDR2 FQGTGA. The J segment lost 4 bases and the V segment lost 3 bases, leaving 18 bases of the junction unmatched. CDR3 bases: TGTGCCAGCAGCTTGAAGGGGTCACCGGGACTAGTCAGGGCAGATACGCAGTATTTT. Protein: CASSLKGSPGLVRADTQYF. Full variable domain (missing parts from reference TRBV7-3 and TRBJ2-3): GAGVSQTPSNKVTEKGKYVELRCDPISGHTALYWYRQSLGQGPEFLIYFQGTGAADDSGLPNDRFFAVRPEGSVSTLKIQRTERGDSAVYLCASSLKGSPGLVRADTQYFGPGTRLTVL.

This clone was observed a handful of times. J is TRBJ1-1 and V is TRBV29-1; the D is unclear. The CDR3 totals 12 residues. Trimming took off 5 bases at V and 4 bases at J, with 11 bases between the two ends. CDR1 and CDR2 (germline): SQVTM, ANQGSEA. The CDR3 region is CSVYLGFTEAFF. As DNA, the CDR3 is TGCAGCGTTTATCTGGGTTTCACTGAAGCTTTCTTT.

The J gene is TRBJ1-2, the V gene TRBV6-5; possible D gene TRBD1, 6 bases. Trimming took off 6 bases at V and 7 bases at J, with 15 bases between the two ends. This CDR3 contains 13 residues. In germline, CDR1 is MNHEY, CDR2 SVGAGI. The DNA for the CDR3 is TGTGCCAGCAGCTCCACAGGGAAGGGTGGCTACACCTTC. It encodes CASSSTGKGGYTF.

The chain employs TRBV4-1 and TRBJ1-5; TRBD1 aligns across 7 bases. This CDR3 region has 15 residues. The J segment lost 6 bases and the V segment lost 4 bases, leaving 9 bases of the junction unmatched. Germline CDR1 reads MGHRA; CDR2 reads YSYEKL. The chain's CDR3 is CASSLDRFGSQPQHF. The DNA of the CDR3 is TGCGCCAGCAGCCTGGACAGGTTCGGGAGTCAGCCCCAGCATTTT.

This clone has more than one count but fewer than ten. The chain has TRBV10-1 and TRBJ2-2; D might be TRBD1 (6 bases). The CDR3 is made up of 13 amino acids. CDR1 is WNHNN, CDR2 SYGVQD, per germline (reference sequence). V lost 8 bases, J lost 2 bases, and 9 bases lay in between. The CDR3 loop is CASGTLNTGELFF. The DNA of the CDR3 is TGCGCCAGCGGGACACTAAACACCGGGGAGCTGTTTTTT.

The rearrangement uses TRBV4-1 and TRBJ2-2, with 9 bases matching TRBD1. V shed 3 bases and J 8 bases; nucleotides not matched to a gene: 7. Per the germline V gene, CDR1 is MGHRA and CDR2 is YSYEKL. The CDR3 has 15 residues. CDR3 sequence: CASSQMTGTGGELFF. In nucleotides, the CDR3 is TGCGCCAGCAGCCAGATGACAGGGACAGGGGGGGAGCTGTTTTTT.

This clone was recorded only once. The rearrangement links TRBV30 to TRBJ1-2, with TRBD1 as a possible D gene (5 bases). The CDR3 spans 12 residues. Germline V gene lookup returns CDR1 GTSNPN and CDR2 SVGIG (reference sequence). The ends were cut back, 4 bases at V and 4 bases at J, with 10 bases in the middle. The CDR3 region is CAWKAGIYGYTF. The CDR3 nucleotides are TGTGCCTGGAAAGCAGGGATCTATGGCTACACCTTC.

This clone was seen only a few times. The chain couples TRBV4-1 to TRBJ2-4; 8 bases line up with TRBD1. Germline CDR1 reads MGHRA; CDR2 reads YSYEKL. The CDR3 is 17 residues long. The V gene end was trimmed by 0 bases and the J gene end by 8 bases; junction bases not matched to a gene: 12. The CDR3 sequence: CASSQDPPQGAVDIQYF. The CDR3 nucleotides read TGCGCCAGCAGCCAAGACCCGCCTCAGGGGGCGGTGGACATTCAGTACTTC.

A few counts support this clone. The rearrangement uses TRBV5-1 and TRBJ2-3, with D unresolved. The CDR3 totals 17 residues. Trimming removed 6 bases from V and 0 bases from J, with 20 bases in between. CDR1 is SGHRS, CDR2 YFSETQ, per germline. DNA for the CDR3: TGCGCCAGCACCATGGGGTTGGCGCAGATCAGCACAGATACGCAGTATTTT. Amino acids: CASTMGLAQISTDTQYF.

J is TRBJ1-1 and V is TRBV29-1, with D hard to call. Between the trimmed V and J ends, which lost 2 bases and 1 base, there was a span of 11 bases. The CDR3 extends over 14 amino acids. From germline, CDR1 is SQVTM and CDR2 ANQGSEA. CDR3 sequence: CSVERRQKNTEAFF. The CDR3 nucleotides read TGCAGCGTTGAACGGAGGCAGAAGAACACTGAAGCTTTCTTT.

A few counts support this clone. In DNA, the CDR3 is TGTGCCTGGAATGGACAGGGGAATTCACCCCTCCACTTT. Its protein is CAWNGQGNSPLHF. The V gene is TRBV30, the J gene TRBJ1-6, with TRBD1 matching 9 bases. The V and J ends lost 4 bases and 7 bases, in that order; junction bases with no gene match: 2. CDR3 length equals 13 residues. Germline CDR1 GTSNPN, CDR2 SVGIG (reference sequence). Based on the CDR3 plus reference TRBV30 and TRBJ1-6, the full variable domain is SQTIHQWPATLVQPVGSPLSLECTVEGTSNPNLYWYRQAAGRGLQLLFYSVGIGQISSEVPQNLSASRPQDRQFILSSKKLLLSDSGFYLCAWNGQGNSPLHFGNGTRLTVT.

This clone was detected only once. The V gene is TRBV7-2, the J gene TRBJ2-4, with TRBD2 identical over 7 bases. The CDR3 is 17 amino acids. After removal of 5 bases from V and 1 base from J, the junction contained 11 bases not matched to a gene. CDR1 is SGHTA, CDR2 FQGNSA, per germline. CDR3 in amino acids: CASSAQGPLAAKNIQYF. The CDR3 DNA follows: TGTGCCAGCAGCGCGCAAGGTCCACTAGCGGCCAAAAACATTCAGTACTTC.

On this clone itself: Other DNA sequences within the sample encode an identical CDR3. V is TRBV5-6 and J is TRBJ2-3, with D unresolved. The CDR3 loop spans 11 amino acids. Germline V gives CDR1 SGHDT, CDR2 YYEEEE. The V and J ends lost 5 bases and 6 bases respectively, with 7 bases between them. The CDR3 reads CASSNSDTQYF. The CDR3 nucleotides read TGTGCCAGCAGTAATTCGGATACGCAGTATTTT.

This clone came up a few times. This chain connects TRBV7-9 to TRBJ1-4, with D unclear. Trimming left V 4 bases short and J 7 bases short, with 4 bases between. Germline CDR1 and CDR2: SEHNR and FQNEAQ (reference sequence). The CDR3 totals 11 residues. CDR3 in DNA: TGTGCCAGCAGCTCCAGTGAAAAACTGTTTTTT. This sequence encodes CASSSSEKLFF.

The chain recombines TRBV18 with TRBJ2-7; 7 nucleotides agree with TRBD1. From germline, CDR1 is KGHSH and CDR2 LQKENI. The CDR3 is 15 residues long. With V trimmed by 3 bases and J by 2 bases, 7 bases remained unmatched. This CDR3 reads CASSPRQGSTYEQYF. The CDR3 DNA sequence: TGTGCCAGCTCACCCAGACAGGGATCCACCTACGAGCAGTACTTC. Complete variable domain (other parts from reference TRBV18 and TRBJ2-7): NAGVMQNPRHLVRRRGQEARLRCSPMKGHSHVYWYRQLPEEGLKFMVYLQKENIIDESGMPKERFSAEFPKEGPSILRIQQVVRGDSAAYFCASSPRQGSTYEQYFGPGTRLTVT.

CDR3 sequence: CASSLAWTSGGEHQETQYF. Here the CDR3 DNA reads TGTGCCAGCAGCTTAGCCTGGACTAGCGGGGGGGAACACCAAGAGACCCAGTACTTC. The rearrangement joins TRBV7-8 to TRBJ2-5; TRBD2 agrees at 15 bases. Germline CDR1 reads SGHVS; CDR2 reads FQNEAQ. J lost 0 bases, V lost 0 bases, and 5 bases had no gene match. The CDR3 contains 19 residues.

This clone was detected a few times. The CDR3 sequence is CSVGSYVGSTDTQYF. CDR3 DNA: TGCAGCGTTGGCAGTTACGTTGGGTCCACAGATACGCAGTATTTT. The chain has TRBV29-1 and TRBJ2-3; D not certain. This CDR3 has 15 amino acids. CDR1 and CDR2 from the germline V gene are SQVTM and ANQGSEA. V gave up 4 bases and J gave up 2 bases, with 16 bases separating them.

The count of this clone is one. The V call is TRBV29-1, the J call TRBJ2-1, with D perhaps given as TRBD1 or TRBD2 (7 bases each). In germline, CDR1 is SQVTM, CDR2 ANQGSEA. The CDR3 covers 13 residues. The germline V and J ends were trimmed by 7 bases and 9 bases, with 19 bases remaining between them. CDR3 sequence reads: CSATRQGGSEQFF. The CDR3, as DNA: TGCAGCGCTACTCGACAGGGCGGGAGTGAGCAGTTCTTC.

CDR3 amino acids: CSVQNTGELFF. In DNA, the CDR3 is TGCAGCGTACAAAACACCGGGGAGCTGTTTTTT. This chain uses TRBV29-1 with TRBJ2-2; D is ambiguous. Trimming shortened V by 6 bases and J by 2 bases, and 4 bases separated the two germline ends. Germline V gene data show CDR1 as SQVTM and CDR2 as ANQGSEA. This CDR3 region has 11 residues.

The V gene is TRBV4-3, the J gene TRBJ1-2; 7 bases agree with TRBD1. The V gene end was trimmed by 3 bases and the J gene end by 0 bases; junction bases not matched to a gene: 10. The germline CDR1 and CDR2 sequences are LGHNA and YSLEER. The CDR3 is made up of 17 amino acids. The DNA for the CDR3 is TGCGCCAGCAGCCACCGATTTGGACAGGCCGCTAACTATGGCTACACCTTC. It translates to CASSHRFGQAANYGYTF.